This T cell receptor beta chain was identified in a study of OX40 agonist ivuxolimab in advanced cancers. Study-level information: Prior anti-PD-1, anti-PD-L1 or anti-CTLA-4 therapy did not bar entry, and approximately 43% had some. Three individuals attained partial responses, comprising one hepatocellular carcinoma case and two cutaneous melanoma cases.

Profiled with immunoSEQ multiplex PCR; TCRdb holds only in-frame clones, not every one. The sample lists roughly 70,000 clones, roughly 87% occurring once. Germline V lookup: CDR1 SGHRS, CDR2 YFSETQ. Trimming removed 4 bases from V and 5 bases from J; junction bases left unmatched: 20. The CDR3 has 18 amino acids. V usage is TRBV5-1 and J usage is TRBJ1-2; 7 nucleotides agree with TRBD1. The clonotype originates from an adult with an advanced solid tumor such as melanoma, head and neck, liver or kidney cancer. The sequencing here drew on CD4+ or CD8+ T cells sorted from blood, taken in a trial of the OX40 agonist ivuxolimab. CDR3 sequence (DNA): TGCGCCAGCAGCCCATTTTTCGGGACAGTCAGCTTTGGGTATGGCTACACCTTC. This translates into CASSPFFGTVSFGYGYTF.